This entry concerns a single T cell receptor beta chain. V gave up 3 bases and J gave up 4 bases, with 4 bases separating them. CDR1 is MNHEY, CDR2 SMNVEV, per germline (reference sequence). The CDR3 length is 12 residues. This specimen comes from a study of blood T cell repertoires in COVID-19. Libraries were prepared by immunoSEQ multiplex PCR; TCRdb keeps only in-frame clonotypes and omits some of them. The sample records fewer than 150,000 clones, 88% being singletons. Sequencing input: peripheral blood. The rearrangement joins TRBV27 to TRBJ1-5; unclear D gene. The sequence was collected from a man aged 45-65 years with active or convalescent COVID-19. CDR3 DNA: TGTGCCAGCAGTTTTAGAAATCAGCCCCAGCATTTT. Its translation is CASSFRNQPQHF.